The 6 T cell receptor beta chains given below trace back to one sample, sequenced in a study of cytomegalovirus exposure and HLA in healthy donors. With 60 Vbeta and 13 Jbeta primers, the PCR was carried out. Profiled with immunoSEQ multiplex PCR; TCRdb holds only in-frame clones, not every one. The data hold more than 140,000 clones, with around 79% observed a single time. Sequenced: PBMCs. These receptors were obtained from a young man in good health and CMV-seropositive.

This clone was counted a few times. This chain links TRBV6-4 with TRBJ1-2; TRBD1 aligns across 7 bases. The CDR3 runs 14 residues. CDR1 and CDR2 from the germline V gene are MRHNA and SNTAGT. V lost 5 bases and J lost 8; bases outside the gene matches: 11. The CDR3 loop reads CASSLGVQQGGYTF. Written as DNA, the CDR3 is TGTGCCAGCAGTTTAGGGGTTCAACAGGGGGGCTACACCTTC.

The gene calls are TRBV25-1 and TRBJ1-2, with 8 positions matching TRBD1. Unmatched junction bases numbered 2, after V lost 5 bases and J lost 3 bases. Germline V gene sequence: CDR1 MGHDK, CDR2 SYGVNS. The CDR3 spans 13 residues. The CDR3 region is CASSRQGHYGYTF. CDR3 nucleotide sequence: TGTGCCAGCAGTAGACAGGGGCACTATGGCTACACCTTC.

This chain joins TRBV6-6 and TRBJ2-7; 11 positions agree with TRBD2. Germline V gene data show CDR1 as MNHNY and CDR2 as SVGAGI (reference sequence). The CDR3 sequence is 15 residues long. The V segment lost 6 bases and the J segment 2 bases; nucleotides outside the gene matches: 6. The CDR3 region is CASRIGLAGTYEQYF. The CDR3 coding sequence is TGTGCCAGCAGAATTGGACTAGCGGGTACCTACGAGCAGTACTTC.

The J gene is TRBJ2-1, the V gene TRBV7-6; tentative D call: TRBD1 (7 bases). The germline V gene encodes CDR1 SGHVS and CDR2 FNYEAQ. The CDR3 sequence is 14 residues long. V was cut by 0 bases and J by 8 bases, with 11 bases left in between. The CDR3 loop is CASSLAGGGDEQFF. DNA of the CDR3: TGTGCCAGCAGCTTAGCAGGAGGGGGCGATGAGCAGTTCTTC.

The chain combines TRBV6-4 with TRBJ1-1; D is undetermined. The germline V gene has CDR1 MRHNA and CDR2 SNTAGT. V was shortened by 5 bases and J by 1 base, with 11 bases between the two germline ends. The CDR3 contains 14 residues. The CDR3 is CASSSNIENTEAFF. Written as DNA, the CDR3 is TGTGCCAGCAGTTCGAACATTGAGAACACTGAAGCTTTCTTT.

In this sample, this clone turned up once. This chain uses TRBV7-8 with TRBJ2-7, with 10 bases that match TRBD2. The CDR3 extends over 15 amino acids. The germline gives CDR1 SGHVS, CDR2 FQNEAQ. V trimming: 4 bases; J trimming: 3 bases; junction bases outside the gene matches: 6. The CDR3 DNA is TGTGCCAGCAGCTCACTCACTAGCGGGATCTACGAGCAGTACTTC. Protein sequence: CASSSLTSGIYEQYF.